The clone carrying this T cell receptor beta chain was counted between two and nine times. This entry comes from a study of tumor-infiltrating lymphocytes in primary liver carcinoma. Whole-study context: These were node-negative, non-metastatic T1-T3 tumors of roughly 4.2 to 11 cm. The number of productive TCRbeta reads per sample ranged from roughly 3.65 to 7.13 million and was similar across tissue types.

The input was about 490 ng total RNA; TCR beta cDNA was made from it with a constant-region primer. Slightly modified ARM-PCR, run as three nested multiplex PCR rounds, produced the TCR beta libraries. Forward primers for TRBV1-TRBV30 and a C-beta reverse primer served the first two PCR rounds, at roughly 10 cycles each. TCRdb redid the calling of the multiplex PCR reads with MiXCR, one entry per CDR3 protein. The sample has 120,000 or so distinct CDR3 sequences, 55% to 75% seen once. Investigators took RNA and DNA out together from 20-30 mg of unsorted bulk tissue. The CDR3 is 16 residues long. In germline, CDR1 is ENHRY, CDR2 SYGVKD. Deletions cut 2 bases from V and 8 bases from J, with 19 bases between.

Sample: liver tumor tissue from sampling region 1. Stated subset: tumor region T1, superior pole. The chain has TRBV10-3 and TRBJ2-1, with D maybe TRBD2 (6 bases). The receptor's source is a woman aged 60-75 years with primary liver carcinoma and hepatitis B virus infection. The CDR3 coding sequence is TGTGCCATCAGTGAGGCGGGCATAAGGAGGGTCGATGAGCAGTTCTTC. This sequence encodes CAISEAGIRRVDEQFF.